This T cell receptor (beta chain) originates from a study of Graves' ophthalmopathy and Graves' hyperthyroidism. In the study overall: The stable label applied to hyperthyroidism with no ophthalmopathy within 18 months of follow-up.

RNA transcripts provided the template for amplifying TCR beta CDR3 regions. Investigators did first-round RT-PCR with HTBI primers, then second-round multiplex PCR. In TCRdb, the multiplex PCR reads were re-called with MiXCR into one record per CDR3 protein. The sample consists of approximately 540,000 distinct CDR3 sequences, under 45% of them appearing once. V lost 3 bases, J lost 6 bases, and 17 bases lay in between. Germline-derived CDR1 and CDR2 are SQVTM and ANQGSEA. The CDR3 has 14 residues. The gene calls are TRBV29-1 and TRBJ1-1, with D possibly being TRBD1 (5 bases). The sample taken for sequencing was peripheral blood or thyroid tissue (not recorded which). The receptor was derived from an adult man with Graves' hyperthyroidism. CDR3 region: CSVDAGTSRSEAFF. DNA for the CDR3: TGCAGCGTTGACGCCGGGACGTCGAGGTCTGAAGCTTTCTTT.